Shown below are 22 T cell receptor beta chains from a single sample sequenced in a study of CD8 T cells in ankylosing spondylitis (dated by TCRdb to the late 2010s). Library generation was performed with 5' RACE. The run used an Illumina HiSeq 2500. The raw public reads went through TCRdb reprocessing: fastp at Q25, MiXCR clone calling, in-frame beta chains kept. Rows are unified per CDR3 protein, each entry keeping the most common DNA and genes. The sample table records about 240,000 distinct CDR3 sequences; approximately 12% of these occur just once. The ten largest make up 6.8% of the sample. Source material: blood, either unsorted or a sorted T cell fraction (not recorded which). These receptors came from a male donor with ankylosing spondylitis or in good health (not recorded which).

This clonotype was recorded many times. Compared with germline, one end of the junction differs, possibly owing to a read error. CDR3 DNA: TGTGCCAGCAGCTTAGAGAACTACCATGAGCAGTTCTTC. Its translation is CASSLENYHEQFF. This rearrangement joins TRBV7-9 to TRBJ2-1; D is unclear. The CDR3 runs to 13 residues. The germline gives CDR1 SEHNR, CDR2 FQNEAQ (reference sequence).

The gene calls are TRBV9 and TRBJ2-3, with D unclear. The germline V gene encodes CDR1 SGDLS and CDR2 YYNGEE. V lost 0 bases, J lost 5 bases, and 7 bases lay in between. The CDR3 is made up of 13 amino acids. CDR3: CASSVALGDTQYF. Written as DNA, the CDR3 is TGTGCCAGCAGCGTAGCTCTGGGAGATACGCAGTATTTT.

This clonotype was recorded many times. CDR3 DNA sequence: TGTGCCAGCAGCTTGTTGACTAGCGGGGGGGGAAATGAGCAGTTCTTC. It yields the protein CASSLLTSGGGNEQFF. The chain joins TRBV5-8 to TRBJ2-1; the match to TRBD2 covers 14 bases. Unmatched junction bases numbered 4, after V lost 1 base and J lost 7 bases. CDR1 SGHTS and CDR2 YDEGEE come from the germline V gene. The CDR3 sequence is 16 residues long.

This clonotype was recorded at least ten times. V gene TRBV5-1 combines with J gene TRBJ2-7, with 12 bases lining up with TRBD1. Germline lookup yields CDR1 SGHRS and CDR2 YFSETQ. Losses at the gene ends were 4 bases for V and 6 bases for J; bases not matched to a gene: 5. The CDR3 covers 14 residues. In DNA form, the CDR3 reads TGCGCCAGCAGCGGGACAGGGGGCCGATCCGAGCAGTACTTC. This encodes CASSGTGGRSEQYF. Filled out from reference TRBV5-1 and TRBJ2-7, the complete variable domain reads KAGVTQTPRYLIKTRGQQVTLSCSPISGHRSVSWYQQTPGQGLQFLFEYFSETQRNKGNFPGRFSGRQFSNSRSEMNVSTLELGDSALYLCASSGTGGRSEQYFGPGTRLTVT.

This clonotype was seen many times. The gene calls are TRBV5-1 and TRBJ2-2; 12 nucleotides agree with TRBD2. CDR1 is SGHRS and CDR2 is YFSETQ in the germline V gene. This CDR3 comprises 16 residues. Germline trimming cut 4 bases from V and 4 bases from J; bases unmatched to any gene: 5. CDR3 loop: CASSHQTSGSTGELFF. Written as DNA, the CDR3 is TGCGCCAGCAGCCATCAGACTAGCGGGAGCACCGGGGAGCTGTTTTTT.

A note on this clonotype: A much larger clonotype is one base distant, so this may be a read error. The rearrangement uses TRBV7-2 and TRBJ2-5, with TRBD1 matching 7 bases. Germline assignment: CDR1 SGHTA and CDR2 FQGNSA. The CDR3 spans 16 residues. CDR3 loop: CASSFFPTGVIETQHF. The DNA for the CDR3 is TGTGCCAGCAGCTTCTTTCCCACAGGGGTGATCGAGACCCAGCACTTC. Filled out from reference TRBV7-2 and TRBJ2-5, the complete variable domain reads GAGVSQSPSNKVTEKGKDVELRCDPISGHTALYWYRQSLGQGLEFLIYFQGNSAPDKSGLPSDRFSAERTGGSVSTLTIQRTQQEDSAVYLCASSFFPTGVIETQHFGPGTRLLVL.

This clonotype was counted many times. J is TRBJ1-1 and V is TRBV29-1; possible D gene TRBD1, 5 bases. Trimming took off 7 bases at V and 5 bases at J, with 20 bases between the two ends. CDR1 is SQVTM, CDR2 ANQGSEA, per germline. The CDR3 covers 14 residues. The CDR3 nucleotides read TGCAGCGCTACCTCCGGGGGTCGAGGAACTGAAGCTTTCTTT. It translates to CSATSGGRGTEAFF. Full variable domain (missing parts from reference TRBV29-1 and TRBJ1-1): SAVISQKPSRDICQRGTSLTIQCQVDSQVTMMFWYRQQPGQSLTLIATANQGSEATYESGFVIDKFPISRPNLTFSTLTVSNMSPEDSSIYLCSATSGGRGTEAFFGQGTRLTVV.

V and J are TRBV12-3 or TRBV12-4 and TRBJ1-1, with D unresolved. The CDR3 totals 13 residues. V was clipped by 1 base and J by 7 bases, with 10 bases between them. The chain's CDR3 is CASSLGFIGEAFF. CDR3 nucleotide sequence: TGTGCCAGCAGTTTAGGGTTCATCGGTGAAGCTTTCTTT.

This clonotype appeared many times. The chain carries TRBV20-1 and TRBJ1-5, with 9 bases aligning to TRBD1. After removal of 0 bases from V and 2 bases from J, the junction contained 11 bases not matched to a gene. The CDR3 sequence is 18 residues long. Germline-derived CDR1 and CDR2 are DFQATT and SNEGSKA (reference sequence). The CDR3 nucleotides are TGCAGTGCTAGAGACGATGGGACAGGGAGTTTCGGCAATCAGCCCCAGCATTTT. Amino acid sequence: CSARDDGTGSFGNQPQHF.

This clonotype was observed many times. One junction end disagrees with the germline gene, perhaps due to a read error. This chain connects TRBV10-3 to TRBJ2-7; weak D call: TRBD2 (5 bases). The CDR3 is 12 amino acids. The germline gives CDR1 ENHRY, CDR2 SYGVKD. The CDR3, as DNA: TGTGCCATCAGTGAGTTGAGATCTGGACTTTTCTTC. Translation gives CAISELRSGLFF.

This clonotype was seen ten or more times. CDR3 loop: CASSLGGLAANEQFF. The CDR3 nucleotides are TGCGCCAGCAGCTTGGGGGGACTAGCTGCCAATGAGCAGTTCTTC. The chain joins TRBV5-1 to TRBJ2-1, with TRBD2 matching 9 bases. This CDR3 has 15 residues. Germline CDR1 and CDR2: SGHRS and YFSETQ. With V trimmed by 0 bases and J by 6 bases, 4 bases remained unmatched.

In this sample, this clonotype turned up many times. This chain joins TRBV5-1 and TRBJ2-3; D ambiguous. The CDR3 runs 15 residues. The germline CDR1 and CDR2 sequences are SGHRS and YFSETQ. V was trimmed by 0 bases and J by 3 bases, leaving 11 bases between them. In DNA, the CDR3 is TGCGCCAGCAGCTTGGTGAAGGCCTCTACAGATACGCAGTATTTT. Its translation is CASSLVKASTDTQYF.

The table lists this clonotype with many counts. The V call is TRBV28, the J call TRBJ2-7; D is unclear. This CDR3 comprises 14 residues. The V and J ends lost 3 bases and 0 bases respectively, with 9 bases between them. In germline, CDR1 is MDHEN, CDR2 SYDVKM. The CDR3 DNA reads as TGTGCCAGCAGTTTGTCGGTCAACTCCTACGAGCAGTACTTC. Amino acids: CASSLSVNSYEQYF.

The chain employs TRBV6-5 and TRBJ2-2; no firm D call. Trimming pared 3 bases from V and 4 bases from J, leaving 9 bases between. This CDR3 spans 14 amino acids. From germline, CDR1 is MNHEY and CDR2 SVGAGI. CDR3 loop: CASSYEPVTGELFF. The CDR3 nucleotides are TGTGCCAGCAGTTATGAACCCGTCACCGGGGAGCTGTTTTTT.

This clonotype has at least ten counts. The chain links TRBV20-1 to TRBJ2-1, with 10 bases aligning to TRBD2. The germline gives CDR1 DFQATT, CDR2 SNEGSKA (reference sequence). V shed 7 bases, J shed 4 bases, and the junction held 10 bases outside the gene matches. This CDR3 region has 15 residues. As DNA, the CDR3 is TGCAGTGTTTTGCCGGGACTAGCGAATTACAATGAGCAGTTCTTC. Amino acid sequence: CSVLPGLANYNEQFF.

The chain links TRBV11-2 to TRBJ1-6, with D hard to call. This CDR3 has 15 amino acids. Deletions cut 4 bases from V and 10 bases from J, with 17 bases between. CDR1 and CDR2 from the germline V gene are SGHAT and FQNNGV. The CDR3 reads CASSWAGHTGSPLHF. CDR3 DNA sequence: TGTGCCAGCAGCTGGGCCGGGCATACTGGATCACCCCTCCACTTT.

This clonotype was counted a few times. The rearrangement links TRBV11-1 to TRBJ1-1; 8 bases fit TRBD1. CDR3 length: 15 residues. Germline V gene lookup returns CDR1 SGHAT and CDR2 FQDESV (reference sequence). V was pared by 3 bases and J by 11 bases, with 14 bases of the junction left unmatched. CDR3 coding DNA: TGTGCCAGCAGCTTCGCGACGGGACAGGCCACTCGGGCTTTCTTT. This gives the protein CASSFATGQATRAFF. The whole variable domain, remainder taken from reference TRBV11-1 and TRBJ1-1, is EAEVAQSPRYKITEKSQAVAFWCDPISGHATLYWYRQILGQGPELLVQFQDESVVDDSQLPKDRFSAERLKGVDSTLKIQPAELGDSAMYLCASSFATGQATRAFFGQGTRLTVV.

This clonotype occurred many times. The chain employs TRBV6-2 or TRBV6-3 and TRBJ2-7; D may match TRBD1 or TRBD2 (6 bases each). The ends were cut back, 5 bases at V and 3 bases at J, with 11 bases in the middle. Germline V gene sequence: CDR1 MNHEY, CDR2 SVGEGT. The CDR3 has 13 amino acids. The CDR3 region is CASSHGGLYEQYF. The CDR3 DNA is TGTGCCAGCAGTCACGGGGGCCTCTACGAGCAGTACTTC.

In this sample, this clonotype turned up a few times. The gene calls are TRBV5-1 and TRBJ2-3; a possible D gene is TRBD2 (6 bases). Germline V lookup: CDR1 SGHRS, CDR2 YFSETQ. This CDR3 has 15 residues. Trimming left V 5 bases short and J 4 bases short, with 17 bases between. The CDR3 here is CASSSTQEGADTQYF. The CDR3 DNA reads as TGCGCCAGCAGTTCGACCCAGGAGGGCGCAGATACGCAGTATTTT.

The chain has TRBV6-5 and TRBJ2-7; no clear D. The germline V and J ends were trimmed by 0 bases and 7 bases, with 13 bases remaining between them. Germline CDR1 and CDR2: MNHEY and SVGAGI. There are 14 residues in the CDR3. CDR3 region: CASSYSLPAGEQYF. The DNA for the CDR3 is TGTGCCAGCAGTTACTCGCTACCGGCCGGGGAGCAGTACTTC.

V and J are TRBV9 and TRBJ2-2; a weak D match, TRBD1 (5 bases). V lost 2 bases and J lost 0, with 11 bases in between. The CDR3 length is 16 residues. Germline CDR1 reads SGDLS; CDR2 reads YYNGEE. Here the CDR3 reads CASSVGHRTNTGELFF. The CDR3, as DNA: TGTGCCAGCAGCGTTGGTCACAGGACGAACACCGGGGAGCTGTTTTTT.

There are many counts of this clonotype. The CDR3 nucleotides read TGTGCCAGCAGTTACTCGAGCCAGGGTCGGAAAAACATTCAGTACTTC. Translation: CASSYSSQGRKNIQYF. The chain combines TRBV6-5 with TRBJ2-4; weak D call: TRBD1 (5 bases). Germline values: CDR1 MNHEY, CDR2 SVGAGI. The V and J ends lost 0 bases and 4 bases respectively, with 13 bases between them. CDR3 size: 16 residues.